The 12 T cell receptor beta chains below were found in one sample sequenced in a study of immune characteristics of hereditary and idiopathic chronic pancreatitis. Chronic pancreatitis tissue was collected during total pancreatectomy with islet autotransplantation. The repertoire was sequenced with immunoSEQ multiplex PCR; TCRdb's copy has only in-frame clones and lacks some. This table has just over 950 clones, roughly 70% appearing once. Sequenced: pancreas tissue with idiopathic chronic pancreatitis. All receptors come from a human donor with chronic pancreatitis.

The chain combines TRBV7-9 with TRBJ2-6, with a possible D match to TRBD2 (5 bases). V shed 7 bases and J shed 0 bases, with 10 bases lying between them. Germline CDR1 and CDR2: SEHNR and FQNEAQ (reference sequence). The CDR3 loop spans 15 amino acids. The CDR3 DNA reads TGTGCCAGCATCCGGACTGCCTCTGGGGCCAACGTCCTGACTTTC. This translates into CASIRTASGANVLTF.

This clone was found a few times. This chain joins TRBV2 and TRBJ1-2; D remains unclear. V was shortened by 10 bases and J by 5 bases, with 20 bases between the two germline ends. The germline gives CDR1 SNHLY, CDR2 FYNNEI. The CDR3 loop spans 14 amino acids. The CDR3 reads CATAPDRVIYGYTF. The DNA of the CDR3 is TGTGCCACTGCCCCGGACCGCGTAATTTATGGCTACACCTTC.

This chain connects TRBV6-1 to TRBJ1-4, with D hard to call. CDR3 size: 15 residues. V was shortened by 1 base and J by 2 bases, with 8 bases between the two germline ends. Germline CDR1 MNHNS, CDR2 SASEGT. CDR3 DNA sequence: TGTGCCAGCAGTGAAGGTATAGGGACTAATGAAAAACTGTTTTTT. It specifies CASSEGIGTNEKLFF.

The rearrangement uses TRBV14 and TRBJ2-1; 7 bases fit TRBD1. The CDR3 spans 16 residues. V lost 1 base, J lost 4 bases, and 7 bases stayed unmatched. CDR1 is SGHDN, CDR2 FVKESK, per germline. The CDR3: CASSQVRGPGYNEQFF. CDR3 in DNA: TGTGCCAGCAGCCAAGTGAGGGGGCCCGGATACAATGAGCAGTTCTTC.

The chain couples TRBV20-1 to TRBJ1-2, with D hard to call. The CDR3 sequence is 14 residues long. CDR1 and CDR2 from the germline V gene are DFQATT and SNEGSKA (reference sequence). V was shortened by 3 bases and J by 7 bases, with 18 bases between the two germline ends. CDR3 nucleotide sequence: TGCAGTGCTAGTTACCCGGGTGCAGGTCGTGGCTACACCTTC. Its translation: CSASYPGAGRGYTF.

This rearrangement joins TRBV2 to TRBJ1-3, with D possibly TRBD1 on 6 matching bases. The CDR3 contains 13 residues. Per the germline V gene, CDR1 is SNHLY and CDR2 is FYNNEI. The V gene lost 9 bases and the J gene lost 2 bases, with 11 bases spanning the gap. CDR3 in amino acids: CASNRVAGNTIYF. In DNA form, the CDR3 reads TGTGCCAGTAACAGGGTGGCTGGAAACACCATATATTTT.

The J gene is TRBJ1-2, the V gene TRBV20-1, with a weak D call TRBD1 (5 bases). Trimming shortened V by 3 bases and J by 4 bases, and 12 bases separated the two germline ends. Germline V gene data show CDR1 as DFQATT and CDR2 as SNEGSKA (reference sequence). CDR3 length equals 13 residues. DNA for the CDR3: TGCAGTGCTAGTGGTGGCAGGGCCTATGGCTACACCTTC. It yields the protein CSASGGRAYGYTF.

The V and J genes are TRBV19 and TRBJ2-6; D call uncertain. Trimming cost V 6 bases and J 1 base, with 10 bases left between them. This CDR3 spans 15 amino acids. CDR1 and CDR2 (germline): LNHDA, SQIVND (reference sequence). DNA of the CDR3: TGTGCCAGTAGGGGCCGTAGTTCTGGGGCCAACGTCCTGACTTTC. It translates to CASRGRSSGANVLTF.

This clone was found a few times. The chain has TRBV23-1 and TRBJ1-2; D remains ambiguous. TRBV23-1 is an open reading frame, and its role is uncertain. The CDR3 is 11 amino acids. The V gene lost 6 bases and the J gene lost 4 bases, with 6 bases spanning the gap. The CDR3 spells CASSRSYGYTF. CDR3 bases: TGCGCCAGCAGCCGCTCCTATGGCTACACCTTC.

The chain employs TRBV5-1 and TRBJ1-1; tentatively, D is TRBD1 (5 bases). Germline assignment: CDR1 SGHRS and CDR2 YFSETQ. This CDR3 comprises 14 residues. The V and J ends lost 0 bases and 4 bases respectively, with 10 bases between them. This chain's CDR3 is CASSLEGRPTEAFF. CDR3 nucleotide sequence: TGCGCCAGCAGCTTGGAGGGGAGGCCCACTGAAGCTTTCTTT.

This chain links TRBV29-1 with TRBJ1-5; TRBD1 is a possible D gene (6 bases). Germline V lookup: CDR1 SQVTM, CDR2 ANQGSEA. The CDR3 runs to 13 residues. The V end was cut by 7 bases, the J end by 7 bases, with 17 bases between. The CDR3 nucleotides read TGCAGCGCAGGACAGAGTTTTGGGCAGCCCCAGCATTTT. Amino acids: CSAGQSFGQPQHF.

Only a few counts were recorded for this clone. The genes are TRBV7-8 and TRBJ2-5; perhaps TRBD1 as D (6 bases). Germline V gene lookup returns CDR1 SGHVS and CDR2 FQNEAQ. The CDR3 has 16 residues. V lost 2 bases and J lost 2, with 15 bases in between. The CDR3 sequence is CASSLFRTEIQETQYF. CDR3 DNA sequence: TGTGCCAGCAGCTTATTCAGGACAGAGATTCAAGAGACCCAGTACTTC.